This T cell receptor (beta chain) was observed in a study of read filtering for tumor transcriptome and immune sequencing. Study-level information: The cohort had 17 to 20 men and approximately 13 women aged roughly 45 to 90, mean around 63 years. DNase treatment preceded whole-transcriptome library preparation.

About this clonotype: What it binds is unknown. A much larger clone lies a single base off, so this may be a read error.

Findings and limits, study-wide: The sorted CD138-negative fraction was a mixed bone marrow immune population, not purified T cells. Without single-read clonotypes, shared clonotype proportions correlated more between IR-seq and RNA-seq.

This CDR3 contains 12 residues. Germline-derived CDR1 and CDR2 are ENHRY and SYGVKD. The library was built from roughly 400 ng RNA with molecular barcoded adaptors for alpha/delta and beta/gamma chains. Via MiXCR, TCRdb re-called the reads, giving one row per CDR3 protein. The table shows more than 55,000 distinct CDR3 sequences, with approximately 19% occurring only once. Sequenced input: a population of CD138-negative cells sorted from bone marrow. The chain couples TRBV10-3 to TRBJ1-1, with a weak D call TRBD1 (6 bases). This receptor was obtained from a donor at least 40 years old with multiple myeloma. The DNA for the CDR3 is TGTGCCTCGGGGGGCAGGAACACTGGAGCTTTCTTT. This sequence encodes CASGGRNTGAFF.